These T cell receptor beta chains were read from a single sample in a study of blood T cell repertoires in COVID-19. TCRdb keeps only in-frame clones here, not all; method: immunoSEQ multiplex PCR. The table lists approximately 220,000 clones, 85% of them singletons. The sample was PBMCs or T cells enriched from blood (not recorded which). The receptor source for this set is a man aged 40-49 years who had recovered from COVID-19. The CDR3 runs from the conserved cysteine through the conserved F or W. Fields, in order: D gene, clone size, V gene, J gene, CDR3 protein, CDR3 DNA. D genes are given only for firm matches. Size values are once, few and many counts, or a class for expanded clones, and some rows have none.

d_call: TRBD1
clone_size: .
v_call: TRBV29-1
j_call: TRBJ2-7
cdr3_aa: CSVEVWGQRTYEQYF
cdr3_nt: TGCAGCGTTGAAGTTTGGGGACAGAGAACTTACGAGCAGTACTTC

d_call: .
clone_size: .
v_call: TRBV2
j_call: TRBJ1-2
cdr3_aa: CASSESRNRYTF
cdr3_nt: TGTGCCAGCAGTGAATCGCGAAATCGCTACACCTTC

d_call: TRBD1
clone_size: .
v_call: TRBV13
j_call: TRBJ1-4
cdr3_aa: CASGDRGRVNEKLFF
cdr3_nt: TGTGCCAGCGGGGACAGGGGGCGAGTTAATGAAAAACTGTTTTTT

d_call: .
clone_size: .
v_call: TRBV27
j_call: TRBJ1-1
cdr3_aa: CASRSTWPGLAEAFF
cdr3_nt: TGTGCCAGCCGATCAACGTGGCCTGGTCTCGCTGAAGCTTTCTTT

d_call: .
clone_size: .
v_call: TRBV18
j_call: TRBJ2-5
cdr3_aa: CASSPRSGRYQETQYF
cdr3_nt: TGTGCCAGCTCACCACGAAGCGGAAGGTACCAAGAGACCCAGTACTTC

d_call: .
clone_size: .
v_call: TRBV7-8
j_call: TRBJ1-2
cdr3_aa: CASSLGGGYGYTF
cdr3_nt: TGTGCCAGCAGCTTAGGAGGGGGCTATGGCTACACCTTC

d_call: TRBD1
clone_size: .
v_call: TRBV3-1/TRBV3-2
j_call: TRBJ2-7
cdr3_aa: CASSQQGQGTYEQYF
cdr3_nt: TGTGCCAGCAGCCAGCAAGGACAGGGGACGTACGAGCAGTACTTC

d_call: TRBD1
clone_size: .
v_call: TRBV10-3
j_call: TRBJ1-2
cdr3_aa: CAISETRTGDGGYTF
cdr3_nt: TGTGCCATCAGTGAAACTAGGACAGGGGACGGTGGCTACACCTTC

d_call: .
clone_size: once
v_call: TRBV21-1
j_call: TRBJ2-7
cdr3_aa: CASSWAGFNYEQYF
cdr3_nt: TGTGCCAGCAGTTGGGCGGGGTTTAACTACGAGCAGTACTTC

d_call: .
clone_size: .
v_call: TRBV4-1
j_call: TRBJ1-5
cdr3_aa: CASSQEGGYNQPQHF
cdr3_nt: TGCGCCAGCAGCCAAGAGGGGGGATACAATCAGCCCCAGCATTTT

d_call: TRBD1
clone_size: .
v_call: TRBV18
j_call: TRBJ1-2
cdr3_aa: CASSPDGTGHYGYTF
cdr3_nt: TGTGCCAGCTCACCTGACGGGACAGGGCACTATGGCTACACCTTC

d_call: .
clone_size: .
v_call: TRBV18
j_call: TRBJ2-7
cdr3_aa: CASSPNQGNYEQYF
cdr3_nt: TGTGCCAGCTCACCCAATCAGGGGAATTACGAGCAGTACTTC

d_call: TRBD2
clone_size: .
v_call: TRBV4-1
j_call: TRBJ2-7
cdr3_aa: CASSQILAPEGYEQYF
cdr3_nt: TGCGCCAGCAGCCAAATACTAGCGCCGGAGGGTTACGAGCAGTACTTC

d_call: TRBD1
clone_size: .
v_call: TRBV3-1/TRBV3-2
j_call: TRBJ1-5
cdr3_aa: CASSQRGSGGRNQPQHF
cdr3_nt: TGTGCCAGCAGCCAAAGGGGGTCAGGGGGCCGCAATCAGCCCCAGCATTTT

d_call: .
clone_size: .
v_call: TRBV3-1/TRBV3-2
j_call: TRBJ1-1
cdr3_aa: CASSRASEAFF
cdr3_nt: TGTGCCAGCAGCCGGGCCAGTGAAGCTTTCTTT

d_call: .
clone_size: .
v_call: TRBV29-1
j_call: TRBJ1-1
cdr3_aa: CSVEDFRAFF
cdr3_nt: TGCAGCGTTGAAGATTTCAGGGCTTTCTTT

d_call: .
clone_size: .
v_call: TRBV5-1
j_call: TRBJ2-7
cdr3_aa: CASSPGVAGGEQYF
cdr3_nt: TGCGCCAGCAGCCCGGGTGTTGCGGGCGGCGAGCAGTACTTC

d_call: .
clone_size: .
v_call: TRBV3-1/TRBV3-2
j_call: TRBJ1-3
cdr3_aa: CASSQGSLSGNTIYF
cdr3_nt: TGTGCCAGCAGCCAAGGGAGCCTCTCTGGAAACACCATATATTTT

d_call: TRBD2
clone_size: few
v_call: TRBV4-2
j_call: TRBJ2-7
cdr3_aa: CASSQDQAGGSYEQYF
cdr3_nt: TGTGCCAGCAGCCAAGATCAGGCGGGAGGCTCCTACGAGCAGTACTTC

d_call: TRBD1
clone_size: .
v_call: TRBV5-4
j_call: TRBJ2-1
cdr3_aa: CASSNRNRGNEQFF
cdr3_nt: TGTGCCAGCAGCAACCGGAACAGGGGCAATGAGCAGTTCTTC

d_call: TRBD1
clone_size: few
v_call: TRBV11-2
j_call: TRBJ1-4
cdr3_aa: CASSLGTGIGNEKLFF
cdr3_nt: TGTGCCAGCAGCCTAGGGACAGGGATTGGTAATGAAAAACTGTTTTTT

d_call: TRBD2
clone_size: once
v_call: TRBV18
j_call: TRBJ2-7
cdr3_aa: CASSRLAGEAYEQYF
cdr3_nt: TGTGCCAGCTCACGACTAGCGGGAGAAGCCTACGAGCAGTACTTC

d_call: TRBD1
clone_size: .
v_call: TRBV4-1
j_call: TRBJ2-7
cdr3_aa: CASSLLGQTYPYEQYF
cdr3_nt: TGCGCCAGCAGCCTTTTGGGACAGACGTACCCCTACGAGCAGTACTTC

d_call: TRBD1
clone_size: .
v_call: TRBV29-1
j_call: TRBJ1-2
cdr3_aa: CSVEQGDYGYTF
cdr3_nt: TGCAGCGTTGAACAGGGGGACTATGGCTACACCTTC

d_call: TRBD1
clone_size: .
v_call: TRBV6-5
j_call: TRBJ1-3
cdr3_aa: CASSPTGVGNTIYF
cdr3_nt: TGTGCCAGCAGTCCAACAGGGGTCGGAAACACCATATATTTT

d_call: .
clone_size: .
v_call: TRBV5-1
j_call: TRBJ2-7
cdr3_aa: CASSLGSRVDYYEQYF
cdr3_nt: TGCGCCAGCAGCTTGGGCTCGCGGGTGGACTACTACGAGCAGTACTTC

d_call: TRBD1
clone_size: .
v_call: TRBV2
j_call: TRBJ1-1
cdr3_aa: CASSLPGTGVTEAFF
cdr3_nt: TGTGCCAGCAGTCTCCCCGGGACAGGCGTAACTGAAGCTTTCTTT

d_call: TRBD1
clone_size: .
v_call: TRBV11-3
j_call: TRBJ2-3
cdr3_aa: CASSLERWGQGTDTQYF
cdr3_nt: TGTGCCAGCAGCTTAGAAAGGTGGGGACAGGGCACAGATACGCAGTATTTT

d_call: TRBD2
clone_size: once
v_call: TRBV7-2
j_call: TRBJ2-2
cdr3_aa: CASSLAGGPSGGELFF
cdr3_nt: TGTGCCAGCAGCTTAGCGGGAGGGCCGTCAGGCGGGGAGCTGTTTTTT

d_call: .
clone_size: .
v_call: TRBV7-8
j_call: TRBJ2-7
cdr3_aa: CASSLDGKRKDSYEQYF
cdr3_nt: TGTGCCAGCAGCTTAGACGGGAAGCGAAAGGATTCCTACGAGCAGTACTTC

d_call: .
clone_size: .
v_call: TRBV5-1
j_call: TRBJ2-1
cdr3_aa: CASSLRTIGSLYNEQFF
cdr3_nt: TGCGCCAGCAGCCTCCGGACTATCGGGAGCCTCTACAATGAGCAGTTCTTC

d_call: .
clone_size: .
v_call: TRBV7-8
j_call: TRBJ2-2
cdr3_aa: CASSVQGTNTGELFF
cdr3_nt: TGTGCCAGCAGCGTACAGGGAACAAACACCGGGGAGCTGTTTTTT

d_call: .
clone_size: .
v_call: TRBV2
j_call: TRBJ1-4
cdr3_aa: CASKRDLTNEKLFF
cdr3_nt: TGTGCCAGCAAGCGGGATCTTACGAATGAAAAACTGTTTTTT

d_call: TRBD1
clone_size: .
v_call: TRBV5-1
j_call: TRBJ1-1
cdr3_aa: CASRPGTGGQLRAFF
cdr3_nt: TGCGCCAGCAGACCCGGGACAGGGGGCCAACTTCGAGCTTTCTTT

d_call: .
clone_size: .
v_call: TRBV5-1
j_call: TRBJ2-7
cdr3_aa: CASTSDYEQYF
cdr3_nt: TGCGCCAGCACTAGCGACTACGAGCAGTACTTC

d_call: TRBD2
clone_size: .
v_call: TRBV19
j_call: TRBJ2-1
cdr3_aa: CASSRGLAGGYNEQFF
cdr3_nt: TGTGCCAGTAGTAGGGGGCTAGCGGGAGGATACAATGAGCAGTTCTTC

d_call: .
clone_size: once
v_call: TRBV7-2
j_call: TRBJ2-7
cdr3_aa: CASSLGGAASYEQYF
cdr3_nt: TGTGCCAGCAGCTTAGGCGGGGCGGCCTCCTACGAGCAGTACTTC

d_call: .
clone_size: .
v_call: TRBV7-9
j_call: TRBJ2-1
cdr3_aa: CASSSPGFEYNEQFF
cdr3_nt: TGTGCCAGCAGCTCTCCGGGGTTCGAGTACAATGAGCAGTTCTTC

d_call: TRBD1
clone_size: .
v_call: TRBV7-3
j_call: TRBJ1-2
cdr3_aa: CASSSGQGRASGYTF
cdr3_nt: TGTGCCAGCAGCTCGGGACAGGGTCGGGCGAGTGGCTACACCTTC

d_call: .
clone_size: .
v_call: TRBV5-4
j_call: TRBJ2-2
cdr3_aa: CASSPTVASTGELFF
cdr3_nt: TGTGCCAGCAGCCCGACAGTGGCGAGCACCGGGGAGCTGTTTTTT

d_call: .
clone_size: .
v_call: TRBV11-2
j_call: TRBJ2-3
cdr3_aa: CASSLDGSLGADTQYF
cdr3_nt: TGTGCCAGCAGCTTAGATGGCTCACTGGGCGCAGATACGCAGTATTTT

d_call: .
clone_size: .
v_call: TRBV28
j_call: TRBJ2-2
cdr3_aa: CASSLPVSSGELFF
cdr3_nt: TGTGCCAGCAGTTTACCCGTTTCGAGCGGGGAGCTGTTTTTT

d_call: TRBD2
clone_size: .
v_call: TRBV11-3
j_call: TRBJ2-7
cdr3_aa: CASSLVTLARSGRHEQYF
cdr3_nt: TGTGCCAGCAGCTTAGTGACTCTGGCCCGTAGCGGGAGACACGAGCAGTACTTC

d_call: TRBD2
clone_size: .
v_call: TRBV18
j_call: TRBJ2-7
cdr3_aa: CASSPETSGSYEQYF
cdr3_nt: TGTGCCAGCTCACCCGAGACTAGCGGTTCCTACGAGCAGTACTTC

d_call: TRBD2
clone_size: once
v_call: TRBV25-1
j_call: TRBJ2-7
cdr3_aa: CASSDHRGEAYEQYF
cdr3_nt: TGTGCCAGCAGTGATCACCGGGGGGAAGCCTACGAGCAGTACTTC

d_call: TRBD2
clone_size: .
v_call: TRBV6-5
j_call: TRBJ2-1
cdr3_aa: CASKSGGSSYNEQFF
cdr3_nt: TGTGCCAGCAAGAGTGGCGGGAGCTCCTACAATGAGCAGTTCTTC

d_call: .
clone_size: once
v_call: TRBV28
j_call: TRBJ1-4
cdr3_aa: CASSLDPAGTNEKLFF
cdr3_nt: TGTGCCAGCAGTTTAGATCCCGCCGGAACTAATGAAAAACTGTTTTTT

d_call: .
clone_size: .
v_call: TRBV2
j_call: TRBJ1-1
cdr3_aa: CASRGLTAEAFF
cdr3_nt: TGTGCCAGCAGGGGGCTCACGGCTGAAGCTTTCTTT

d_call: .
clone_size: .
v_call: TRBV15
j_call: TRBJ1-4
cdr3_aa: CATSRDQGKSEKLFF
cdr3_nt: TGTGCCACCAGCAGAGACCAGGGTAAAAGTGAAAAACTGTTTTTT

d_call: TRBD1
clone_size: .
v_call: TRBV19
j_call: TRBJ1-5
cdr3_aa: CASRTGNQPQHF
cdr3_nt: TGTGCCAGTAGGACAGGGAATCAGCCCCAGCATTTT

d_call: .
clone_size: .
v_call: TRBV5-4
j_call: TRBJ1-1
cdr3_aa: CASSLDLRVNTEAFF
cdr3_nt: TGTGCCAGCAGCTTGGATCTCAGGGTGAACACTGAAGCTTTCTTT

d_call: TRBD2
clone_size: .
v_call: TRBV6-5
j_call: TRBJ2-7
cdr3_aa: CASSRAGGRYEQYF
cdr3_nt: TGTGCCAGCAGTCGTGCGGGAGGGCGGTACGAGCAGTACTTC

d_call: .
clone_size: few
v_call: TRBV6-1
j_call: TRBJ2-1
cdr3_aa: CASSESDSGQGWFNEQFF
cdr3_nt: TGTGCCAGCAGTGAATCTGACTCGGGGCAGGGGTGGTTCAATGAGCAGTTCTTC

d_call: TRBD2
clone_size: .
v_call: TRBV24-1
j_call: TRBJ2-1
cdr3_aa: CATTGGRAPYNEQFF
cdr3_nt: TGTGCCACCACCGGCGGGAGGGCCCCCTACAATGAGCAGTTCTTC

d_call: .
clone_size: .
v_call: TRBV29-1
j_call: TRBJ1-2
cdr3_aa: CSVVEPEGYTF
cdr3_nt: TGCAGCGTTGTGGAACCGGAGGGCTACACCTTC

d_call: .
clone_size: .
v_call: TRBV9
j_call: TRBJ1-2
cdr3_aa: CASSAPGGSNYGYTF
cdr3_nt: TGTGCCAGCAGCGCACCCGGGGGGTCCAACTATGGCTACACCTTC

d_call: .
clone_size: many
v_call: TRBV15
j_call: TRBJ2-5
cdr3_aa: CATSREGQETQYF
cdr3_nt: TGTGCCACCAGCAGGGAGGGACAAGAGACCCAGTACTTC